The T cell receptor beta chain described here comes from a study of CD8 T cells in Susac syndrome (dated by TCRdb to about 2019). Looking at the study overall: Among the Susac syndrome patients who were sequenced, clinically active disease was present in six and clinical remission was observed in under ten. Susac syndrome patients were therapy-naive, on corticosteroids (some also receiving IVIg), or on IVIg alone at blood withdrawal. Repertoire sequencing was used to test whether CD8+ T cell activation and differentiation in Susac syndrome was antigen driven. The clonality of the CD8+ T cell repertoire was compared across more than 9 healthy donors, roughly 14 Susac syndrome patients and under 18 multiple sclerosis patients.

Points the paper makes about the study in general: CD8+ repertoires in Susac syndrome showed clonal expansion, which was highest in CD8+ TEMRA cells and was greater in clinically active patients than in remitting patients. Looking at Susac-specific public clones, the researchers identified sixteen in the total CD8+ repertoire and several in the CD8+ TEMRA repertoire. The study acknowledged that relatively few individuals were included in the TCR sequencing and HLA analysis.

The CDR3 measures 12 amino acids from cysteine to phenylalanine. Of the read, only the CDR3 DNA is kept; its 36 bases are in frame from base 1. Trimming at the junction amounts to 2 bases on V and 5 bases on J, and the germline ends lie 7 bases apart. The germline V gene yields LGHNT for CDR1 and FRNRAP for CDR2. Peripheral blood CD8+ and CD4+ T cells from healthy donors, Susac syndrome patients and multiple sclerosis patients were profiled by high-throughput TCR beta sequencing. Recently defined diagnostic criteria for definite or probable disease were met by the Susac syndrome patients. Bulk CD8+ and CD4+ T cells were purified by magnetic negative isolation, whereas CD8+ TEMRA cells were enriched by FACS. Blood was drawn into EDTA tubes, processed within 24 hours, and PBMCs were isolated by density gradient centrifugation. PBMCs intended for TCR sequencing were frozen in liquid nitrogen and were later thawed in a 37 degrees C water bath. Purity of sorted or isolated CD4+, CD8+ and CD8+ TEMRA cells was at least 90%.

Concerning this clonotype: The clone's antigen remains unknown. Base quality data are lacking; no much larger clone is found one base away.

RNA was extracted with the RNeasy kit and 0.5 to 1 ug was reverse transcribed using random hexamers. The immunoSEQ multiplex PCR assay, covering 54 Vbeta and 13 Jbeta segments, was used to amplify TCR beta CDR3 regions. PCR amplification bias was corrected by using a synthetic template baseline for primer optimization and computational correction. Per the source publication's procedure: Reads were annotated to V, D and J genes per IMGT and analyzed with immunoSEQ Analyzer, keeping only productive sequences. Clonality was computed as one minus Shannon entropy normalized by log2 of the number of productive unique sequences. For each patient and control, public and private clones were evaluated among the 100 most prevalent clones. Clones were defined as Susac-specific if absent from the healthy and MS cohorts, from 900 to 1,300 published viral clones and from other ImmuneACCESS disease sequences. The public reads were reprocessed in TCRdb via fastp at Q25 and MiXCR, keeping in-frame beta chains. For every CDR3 protein sequence, its rows merge into one entry that carries the most common genes and DNA. TCRdb, rather than the study authors, made the V and J calls. This sample gives tens of thousands of distinct CDR3 sequences in total; roughly 94% of them show up just once. About 0.52% of the sample is held by the ten biggest clonotypes.

The source of this sequence is a human donor with Susac syndrome. The sample was CD8+ T cells from PBMCs. Recombination linked TRBV12-5 to TRBJ2-7; the D gene lacks a confident call. DNA sequence: TGTGCTAGTGGTTTGTTTGGGGACGAGCAGTACTTC. Its protein product is CASGLFGDEQYF.